Each of the 13 T cell receptor beta chains below was sequenced from the same sample in a study of control samples from healthy donors and cancer patients. Repertoires were generated with immunoSEQ multiplex PCR, while TCRdb's copy carries only in-frame clones and drops some. The table records roughly 38,000 clones, less than 90% of them present only once. Sequencing was done on a sample of blood. The receptors come from a man in his 60s in good health.

The CDR3 DNA reads as TGTGCCAGCTCACCGGCTAGACAACCGTACAATGAGCAGTTCTTC. Residues: CASSPARQPYNEQFF. This chain links TRBV18 with TRBJ2-1, with D uncertain. This CDR3 contains 15 residues. Trimming pared 3 bases from V and 4 bases from J, leaving 13 bases between. Per germline, CDR1 KGHSH and CDR2 LQKENI.

The V and J genes are TRBV18 and TRBJ1-5; possible D gene TRBD1, 6 bases. CDR1 is KGHSH, CDR2 LQKENI, per germline. The V gene lost 3 bases and the J gene lost 3 bases, with 12 bases spanning the gap. This CDR3 has 15 residues. The CDR3 nucleotides read TGTGCCAGCTCACCTACAGGGACCAACAATCAGCCCCAGCATTTT. It translates to CASSPTGTNNQPQHF.

This chain joins TRBV9 and TRBJ1-4; tentative D call: TRBD1 (5 bases). Germline CDR1 SGDLS, CDR2 YYNGEE. The V end lost 0 bases, the J end lost 7 bases, and 13 bases lay between the germline ends. The CDR3 runs 15 residues. Here the CDR3 DNA reads TGTGCCAGCAGCGTAGATGGGGGGACTTTTGAAAAACTGTTTTTT. Protein sequence: CASSVDGGTFEKLFF.

The CDR3 sequence: CASSLEGLSTDTQYF. Written as DNA, the CDR3 is TGTGCCAGCAGCTTAGAAGGACTTAGCACAGATACGCAGTATTTT. The chain recombines TRBV7-9 with TRBJ2-3; D may be TRBD2 (5 bases). Trimming removed 1 base at V and 0 bases at J, with 8 bases between. In germline, CDR1 is SEHNR, CDR2 FQNEAQ (reference sequence). The CDR3 sequence is 15 residues long.

V gene TRBV5-6 combines with J gene TRBJ2-5; 8 bases map to TRBD2. Losses at the gene ends were 4 bases for V and 4 bases for J; bases not matched to a gene: 9. The CDR3 runs 15 residues. Germline CDR1 SGHDT, CDR2 YYEEEE. The CDR3 here is CASSRGPSGGETQYF. DNA for the CDR3: TGTGCCAGCAGCAGAGGACCCAGCGGGGGAGAGACCCAGTACTTC.

The chain links TRBV30 to TRBJ2-2; D is perhaps TRBD2 (6 bases). This CDR3 is built from 15 residues. Trimming pared 4 bases from V and 0 bases from J, leaving 12 bases between. Germline CDR1 GTSNPN, CDR2 SVGIG (reference sequence). The CDR3 bases are TGTGCCTGGACGGGGGTACGCTCGAACACCGGGGAGCTGTTTTTT. Amino acid sequence: CAWTGVRSNTGELFF.

J is TRBJ1-6 and V is TRBV30; weak D call: TRBD1 (6 bases). Germline assignment: CDR1 GTSNPN and CDR2 SVGIG (reference sequence). CDR3 length equals 18 residues. The V and J ends lost 2 bases and 7 bases respectively, with 24 bases between them. CDR3 amino acids: CAWSRPRTLTGFNSPLHF. Here the CDR3 DNA reads TGTGCCTGGAGTCGCCCCAGAACTCTGACAGGATTCAATTCACCCCTCCACTTT.

The chain recombines TRBV7-6 with TRBJ2-1; no definite D call. The CDR3 has 13 residues. The germline gives CDR1 SGHVS, CDR2 FNYEAQ. Trimming stripped 3 bases from V and 4 bases from J, with 7 bases between. The CDR3 DNA reads as TGTGCCAGCAGCTTTCAACAGTACAATGAGCAGTTCTTC. It codes for CASSFQQYNEQFF.

The chain recombines TRBV7-3 with TRBJ1-1, with D unclear. V was clipped by 2 bases and J by 0 bases, with 4 bases between them. CDR1 and CDR2 from the germline V gene are SGHTA and FQGTGA. The CDR3 extends over 13 amino acids. The CDR3 DNA is TGTGCCAGCAGCTTAGGTATGAACACTGAAGCTTTCTTT. Translation gives CASSLGMNTEAFF. The whole variable domain, filled in from reference TRBV7-3 and TRBJ1-1, reads GAGVSQTPSNKVTEKGKYVELRCDPISGHTALYWYRQSLGQGPEFLIYFQGTGAADDSGLPNDRFFAVRPEGSVSTLKIQRTERGDSAVYLCASSLGMNTEAFFGQGTRLTVV.

This sequence joins TRBV9 and TRBJ2-1; 10 bases map to TRBD2. Germline V gives CDR1 SGDLS, CDR2 YYNGEE. This CDR3 is built from 16 residues. With 1 base clipped from V and 7 bases from J, the junction kept 8 bases outside the gene matches. In DNA, the CDR3 is TGTGCCAGCAGCGTAAGCAGTCTAGCGGGAGTAAATGAGCAGTTCTTC. Residues: CASSVSSLAGVNEQFF.

The rearrangement links TRBV9 to TRBJ1-2; 10 bases align to TRBD1. V lost 0 bases and J lost 8; bases outside the gene matches: 7. CDR1 and CDR2 from the germline V gene are SGDLS and YYNGEE. The CDR3 is made up of 15 amino acids. The CDR3 spells CASSVDRGQGQGYTF. For the CDR3, the DNA is TGTGCCAGCAGCGTAGACCGGGGACAGGGGCAGGGCTACACCTTC.

The rearrangement links TRBV2 to TRBJ1-4; D unclear. Germline V gene lookup returns CDR1 SNHLY and CDR2 FYNNEI. V was cut by 6 bases and J by 0 bases, with 11 bases left in between. This CDR3 is 15 amino acids long. CDR3 loop: CASSADQTTNEKLFF. The CDR3 DNA is TGTGCCAGCAGCGCCGATCAGACAACTAATGAAAAACTGTTTTTT.

The genes are TRBV18 and TRBJ2-3, with D possibly being TRBD1 (5 bases). Germline values: CDR1 KGHSH, CDR2 LQKENI. V was cut by 4 bases and J by 0 bases, with 11 bases left in between. CDR3 size: 15 residues. The CDR3 reads CASSQLQVSTDTQYF. The CDR3 region has the DNA TGTGCCAGCTCACAACTACAGGTTAGCACAGATACGCAGTATTTT.